This entry lists 9 T cell receptor beta chains sequenced from one sample in a study of identical twins. TCRdb redid the calling of the 5' RACE reads with MiXCR, one entry per CDR3 protein. The sample includes 1,800,000 or so distinct CDR3 sequences, 32% of them seen just once. Sequenced: cord blood. The origin of the receptors is a newborn girl in good health.

The chain uses TRBV12-5 and TRBJ1-2; no definite D call. The CDR3 is 12 amino acids. Germline V gene data show CDR1 as LGHNT and CDR2 as FRNRAP. V lost 1 base, J lost 3 bases, and 3 bases lay in between. Written as DNA, the CDR3 is TGTGCTAGTGGTTTGGGGTACTATGGCTACACCTTC. Translation gives CASGLGYYGYTF.

This clonotype was seen only a few times. This chain joins TRBV7-2 and TRBJ2-7; TRBD2 matches at 10 bases. This CDR3 is built from 15 residues. Trimming at V came to 1 base and at J to 3 bases, leaving 3 bases not matched to a gene. Per the germline V gene, CDR1 is SGHTA and CDR2 is FQGNSA. This chain's CDR3 is CASSLGAGGLYEQYF. The DNA for the CDR3 is TGTGCCAGCAGCTTAGGAGCGGGGGGGCTCTACGAGCAGTACTTC.

V gene TRBV27 combines with J gene TRBJ2-2; D perhaps matches TRBD1 (5 bases). The CDR3 spans 15 residues. Trimming removed 3 bases from V and 6 bases from J, with 14 bases in between. The germline CDR1 and CDR2 sequences are MNHEY and SMNVEV (reference sequence). CDR3 sequence: CASSFRQGPPGELFF. CDR3 DNA sequence: TGTGCCAGCAGTTTTAGGCAGGGCCCCCCCGGGGAGCTGTTTTTT.

V usage is TRBV6-6 and J usage is TRBJ2-2, with D perhaps matching TRBD1 (5 bases). The CDR3 runs 15 residues. Looked up from germline, CDR1 is MNHNY and CDR2 is SVGAGI (reference sequence). The ends were cut back, 5 bases at V and 7 bases at J, with 17 bases in the middle. CDR3 protein: CASSEKGAIGGELFF. DNA of the CDR3: TGTGCCAGCAGTGAGAAAGGGGCAATTGGCGGGGAGCTGTTTTTT.

Comments on this clonotype: This could be a read error, since a much larger clone is one nucleotide away. The chain links TRBV7-2 to TRBJ1-1; D is unclear. Germline values: CDR1 SGHTA, CDR2 FQGNSA. The CDR3 has 14 amino acids. V was cut by 1 base and J by 0 bases, with 6 bases left in between. CDR3 amino acids: CASSLEAMNTEAFF. In DNA, the CDR3 is TGTGCCAGCAGCTTAGAGGCGATGAACACTGAAGCTTTCTTT.

This clonotype was seen repeatedly, ten times or more. The chain uses TRBV10-3 and TRBJ2-7, with TRBD1 as a possible D gene (5 bases). CDR3 length: 13 amino acids. Trimming pared 1 base from V and 2 bases from J, leaving 6 bases between. Germline CDR1 and CDR2: ENHRY and SYGVKD. The CDR3 is CAISELDTYEQYF. The CDR3 DNA reads TGTGCCATCAGTGAGTTGGACACCTACGAGCAGTACTTC.

At least ten counts were recorded for this clonotype. The rearrangement joins TRBV29-1 to TRBJ1-2; perhaps TRBD1 as D (5 bases). The CDR3 runs 12 residues. Trimming cost V 6 bases and J 4 bases, with 12 bases left between them. Germline-derived CDR1 and CDR2 are SQVTM and ANQGSEA. CDR3 protein: CSVGLGLYGYTF. CDR3 DNA sequence: TGCAGCGTGGGATTGGGACTCTATGGCTACACCTTC. The full variable domain, completed using reference TRBV29-1 and TRBJ1-2, is SAVISQKPSRDICQRGTSLTIQCQVDSQVTMMFWYRQQPGQSLTLIATANQGSEATYESGFVIDKFPISRPNLTFSTLTVSNMSPEDSSIYLCSVGLGLYGYTFGSGTRLTVV.

This clonotype has a handful of counts. The V and J genes are TRBV12-3 or TRBV12-4 and TRBJ2-7; D unclear. Deletions cut 6 bases from V and 1 base from J, with 13 bases between. The CDR3 spans 14 residues. CDR3 DNA: TGTGCCAGCAGCCACGCCGCTCGGTCCTACGAGCAGTACTTC. Translated, it gives CASSHAARSYEQYF.

The rearrangement joins TRBV20-1 to TRBJ1-6; D may be TRBD1 (5 bases). The CDR3 has 17 amino acids. Deletions cut 3 bases from V and 0 bases from J, with 15 bases between. The germline V gene has CDR1 DFQATT and CDR2 SNEGSKA (reference sequence). As DNA, the CDR3 is TGCAGTGCTAGCCCTATCAGGGTCGTCTCCTATAATTCACCCCTCCACTTT. Encoded protein: CSASPIRVVSYNSPLHF.